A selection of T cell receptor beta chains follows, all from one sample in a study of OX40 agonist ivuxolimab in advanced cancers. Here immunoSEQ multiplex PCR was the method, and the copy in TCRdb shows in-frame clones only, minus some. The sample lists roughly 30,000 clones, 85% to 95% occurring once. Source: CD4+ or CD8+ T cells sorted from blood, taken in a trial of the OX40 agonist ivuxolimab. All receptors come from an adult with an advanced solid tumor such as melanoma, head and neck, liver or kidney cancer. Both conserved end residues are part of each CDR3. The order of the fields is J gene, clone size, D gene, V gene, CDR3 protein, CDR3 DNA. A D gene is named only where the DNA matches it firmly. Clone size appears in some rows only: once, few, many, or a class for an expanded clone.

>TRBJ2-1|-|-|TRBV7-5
CVRNSPRGDSYNEQFF
TGTGTCAGGAACTCCCCTCGGGGGGACTCCTACAATGAGCAGTTCTTC
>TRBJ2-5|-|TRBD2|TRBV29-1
CSVEDFGGGNQETQYF
TGCAGCGTTGAAGATTTTGGCGGGGGGAACCAAGAGACCCAGTACTTC
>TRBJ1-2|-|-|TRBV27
CASSLLPVGSGYTF
TGTGCCAGCAGTTTATTGCCGGTAGGCTCTGGCTACACCTTC
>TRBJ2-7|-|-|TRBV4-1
CASSQWDSRAYEQYF
TGCGCCAGCAGCCAATGGGACTCTAGAGCCTACGAGCAGTACTTC
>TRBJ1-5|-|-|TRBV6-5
CASSEGKGSQPQHF
TGTGCCAGCAGTGAAGGGAAAGGGAGTCAGCCCCAGCATTTT
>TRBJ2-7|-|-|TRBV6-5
CASSDIREADEQYF
TGTGCCAGCAGTGATATCAGGGAGGCCGACGAGCAGTACTTC
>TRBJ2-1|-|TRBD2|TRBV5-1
CASSRYPGLAGGSYNEQFF
TGCGCCAGCAGCCGATATCCGGGACTAGCAGGGGGATCCTACAATGAGCAGTTCTTC
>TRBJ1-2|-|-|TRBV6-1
CASSAGGIDRFYGYTF
TGTGCCAGCAGTGCTGGGGGGATCGACAGGTTCTATGGCTACACCTTC
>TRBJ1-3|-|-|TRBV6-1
CASRRGPSGNTIYF
TGTGCCAGCAGACGGGGCCCCTCTGGAAACACCATATATTTT
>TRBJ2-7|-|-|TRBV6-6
CASSPAYEQYF
TGTGCCAGCAGTCCCGCCTACGAGCAGTACTTC
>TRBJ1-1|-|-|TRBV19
CASSTGRTEAFF
TGTGCCAGTAGTACGGGGAGAACTGAAGCTTTCTTT
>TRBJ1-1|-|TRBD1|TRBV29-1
CSLGTGDAEAFF
TGCAGCCTTGGGACAGGGGACGCTGAAGCTTTCTTT
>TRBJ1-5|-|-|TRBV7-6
CASSLNSNQPQHF
TGTGCCAGCAGCCTTAATAGCAATCAGCCCCAGCATTTT
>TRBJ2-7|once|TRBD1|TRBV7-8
CASSEYEGAYEQYF
TGTGCCAGCAGCGAGTACGAGGGGGCGTACGAGCAGTACTTC
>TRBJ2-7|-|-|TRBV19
CASSTRPISYEQYF
TGTGCCAGTTCTACCCGACCGATCTCCTACGAGCAGTACTTC
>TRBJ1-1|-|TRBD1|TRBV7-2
CASSSWTGTGHTEAFF
TGTGCCAGCAGCTCCTGGACAGGGACTGGGCACACTGAAGCTTTCTTT
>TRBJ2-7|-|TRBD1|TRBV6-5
CASSYRAGGPFEQYF
TGTGCCAGCAGTTACAGGGCAGGGGGCCCGTTCGAGCAGTACTTC
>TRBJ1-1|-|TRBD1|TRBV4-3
CASSLDRMNTEAFF
TGCGCCAGCAGCTTGGACAGGATGAACACTGAAGCTTTCTTT
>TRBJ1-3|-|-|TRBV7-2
CASSLDRAGNTIYF
TGTGCCAGCAGCTTAGACAGGGCTGGAAACACCATATATTTT
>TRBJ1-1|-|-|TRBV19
CASTGNGAEAFF
TGTGCTAGTACGGGGAACGGGGCTGAAGCTTTCTTT
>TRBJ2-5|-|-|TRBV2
CASILDQIRETQYF
TGTGCCAGCATCCTAGATCAAATCCGAGAGACCCAGTACTTC
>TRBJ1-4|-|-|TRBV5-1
CASSNSPPGATNEKLFF
TGCGCCAGCAGTAATTCCCCCCCCGGGGCAACTAATGAAAAACTGTTTTTT
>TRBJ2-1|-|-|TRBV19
CASSPARGNEQFF
TGTGCCAGTAGCCCCGCCAGGGGCAATGAGCAGTTCTTC
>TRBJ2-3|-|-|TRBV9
CASSASSTDTQYF
TGTGCCAGCAGCGCCTCTAGCACAGATACGCAGTATTTT
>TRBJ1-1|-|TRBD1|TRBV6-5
CASSYGQGGTEAFF
TGTGCCAGCAGTTACGGACAGGGAGGCACTGAAGCTTTCTTT
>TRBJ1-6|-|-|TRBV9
CASSVSGAGSPLHF
TGTGCCAGCAGCGTTTCAGGGGCTGGGTCACCCCTCCACTTT
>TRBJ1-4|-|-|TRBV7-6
CASSPPNEKLFF
TGTGCCAGCAGCCCGCCTAATGAAAAACTGTTTTTT
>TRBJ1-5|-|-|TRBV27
CASSLLGYGNQPQHF
TGTGCCAGCAGTTTATTGGGGTATGGCAATCAGCCCCAGCATTTT
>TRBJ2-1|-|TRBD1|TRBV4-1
CASSPHPSGGEVLGEQFF
TGCGCCAGCAGCCCGCACCCCTCAGGGGGCGAAGTGCTGGGTGAGCAGTTCTTC
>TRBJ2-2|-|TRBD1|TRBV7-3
CASRGTGNTGELFF
TGTGCCAGCAGGGGGACAGGGAACACCGGGGAGCTGTTTTTT
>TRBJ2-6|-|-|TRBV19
CASTRDSSGANVLTF
TGTGCCAGTACCAGGGATAGCTCTGGGGCCAACGTCCTGACTTTC
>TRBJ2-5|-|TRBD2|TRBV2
CASTRGAGGPETQYF
TGTGCCAGCACCAGGGGAGCGGGAGGGCCAGAGACCCAGTACTTC
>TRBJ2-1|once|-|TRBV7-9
CASSLRSLEQFF
TGTGCCAGCAGCTTAAGAAGCCTCGAGCAGTTCTTC
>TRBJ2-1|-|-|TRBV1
CTSSPHMVQRSYNEQFF
TGCACCAGCAGCCCACATATGGTCCAGCGGTCCTACAATGAGCAGTTCTTC